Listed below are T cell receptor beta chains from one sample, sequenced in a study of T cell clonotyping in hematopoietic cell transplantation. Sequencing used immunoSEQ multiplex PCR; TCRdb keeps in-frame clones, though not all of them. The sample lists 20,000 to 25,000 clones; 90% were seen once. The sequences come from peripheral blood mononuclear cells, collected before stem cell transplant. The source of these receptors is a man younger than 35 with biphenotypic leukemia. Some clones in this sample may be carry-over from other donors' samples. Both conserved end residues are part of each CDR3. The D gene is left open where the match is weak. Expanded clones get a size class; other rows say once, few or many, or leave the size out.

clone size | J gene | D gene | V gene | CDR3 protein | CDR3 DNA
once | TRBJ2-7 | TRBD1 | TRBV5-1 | CASSVGTVSYEQYF | TGCGCCAGCAGCGTTGGGACAGTCTCCTACGAGCAGTACTTC
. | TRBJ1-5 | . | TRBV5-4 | CASSRWGEPQHF | TGTGCCAGCAGTCGGTGGGGCGAGCCCCAGCATTTT
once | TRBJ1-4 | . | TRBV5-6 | CASSLERGILVGEKLFF | TGTGCCAGCAGCTTGGAGCGCGGGATTCTGGTGGGTGAAAAACTGTTTTTT
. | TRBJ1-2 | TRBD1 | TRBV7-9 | CASSSTGTGVNYGYTF | TGTGCCAGCAGCTCCACCGGGACAGGGGTAAACTATGGCTACACCTTC
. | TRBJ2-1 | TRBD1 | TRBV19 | CASSPGQGEGVWNEQFF | TGTGCCAGTTCTCCGGGACAGGGAGAGGGGGTCTGGAATGAGCAGTTCTTC
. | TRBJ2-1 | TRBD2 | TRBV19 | CASSIDLEAGDYNEQFF | TGTGCCAGTAGTATAGATCTAGAAGCGGGAGACTACAATGAGCAGTTCTTC
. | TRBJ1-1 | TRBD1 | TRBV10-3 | CASYRDRGSEAFF | TGTGCCAGTTACCGGGACAGGGGATCGGAAGCTTTCTTT
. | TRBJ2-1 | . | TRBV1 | CTSSQGALDSYNEQFF | TGCACCAGCAGCCAAGGGGCTCTAGATTCCTACAATGAGCAGTTCTTC
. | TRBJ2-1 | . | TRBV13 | CASSLGAYNEQFF | TGTGCCAGCAGCCTGGGGGCCTACAATGAGCAGTTCTTC
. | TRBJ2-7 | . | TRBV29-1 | CSANMGTLTYEQYF | TGCAGCGCCAACATGGGGACACTGACCTACGAGCAGTACTTC
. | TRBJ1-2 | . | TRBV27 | CATREGHGGYTF | TGTGCCACCCGGGAGGGCCATGGAGGCTACACCTTC
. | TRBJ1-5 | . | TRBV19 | CASSMSGTGNQPQHF | TGTGCCAGTAGTATGTCAGGGACTGGCAATCAGCCCCAGCATTTT
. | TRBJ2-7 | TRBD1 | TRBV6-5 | CASSYSGQGPYEQYF | TGTGCCAGCAGTTACTCGGGACAGGGCCCCTACGAGCAGTACTTC
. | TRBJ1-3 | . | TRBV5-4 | CASSSLQGRSGNTIYF | TGTGCCAGCAGCTCCCTACAGGGACGCTCTGGAAACACCATATATTTT
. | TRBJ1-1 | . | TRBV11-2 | CASSLDPSGRAFF | TGTGCCAGCAGCTTAGATCCTTCGGGTAGAGCTTTCTTT
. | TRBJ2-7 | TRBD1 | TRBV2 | CASSDRTGGRREQYF | TGTGCCAGCAGTGATAGGACAGGGGGACGAAGGGAGCAGTACTTC
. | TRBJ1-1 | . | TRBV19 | CASSLLFGGFNTEAFF | TGTGCCAGTAGCCTCCTGTTTGGGGGCTTCAACACTGAAGCTTTCTTT
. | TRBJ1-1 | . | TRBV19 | CASSRAVNTEAFF | TGTGCCAGTAGTAGGGCGGTCAACACTGAAGCTTTCTTT
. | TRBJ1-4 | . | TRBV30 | CAWSAGGGEKLFF | TGTGCCTGGAGTGCGGGGGGCGGTGAAAAACTGTTTTTT
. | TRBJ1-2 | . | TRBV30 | CAWSVRGQAASWRYGYTF | TGTGCCTGGAGTGTACGGGGCCAAGCGGCCTCCTGGCGCTATGGCTACACCTTC
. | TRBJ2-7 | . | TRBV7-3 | CASSLTGVAVEQYF | TGTGCCAGCAGCTTAACCGGGGTAGCAGTCGAGCAGTACTTC
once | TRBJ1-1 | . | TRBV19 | CASKVNTEAFF | TGTGCCAGTAAAGTGAACACTGAAGCTTTCTTT
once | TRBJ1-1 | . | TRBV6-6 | CASPLREGKNTEAFF | TGTGCCAGCCCTCTCAGGGAGGGGAAGAACACTGAAGCTTTCTTT
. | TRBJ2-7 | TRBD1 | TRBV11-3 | CASRSGQGRSNDEQYF | TGTGCCAGCCGATCAGGACAGGGAAGGAGTAACGACGAGCAGTACTTC
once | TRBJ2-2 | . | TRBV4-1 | CASSQVFYGTGELFF | TGCGCCAGCAGCCAAGTTTTCTATGGCACCGGGGAGCTGTTTTTT
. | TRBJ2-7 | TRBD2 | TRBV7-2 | CASSFRLAGGEQYF | TGTGCCAGCAGCTTTCGACTAGCGGGAGGGGAGCAGTACTTC
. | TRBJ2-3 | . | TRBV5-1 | CASSLTIADTQYF | TGCGCCAGCAGCTTGACTATCGCAGATACGCAGTATTTT
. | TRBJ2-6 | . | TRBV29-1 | CSVELRPSGANVLTF | TGCAGCGTTGAACTCCGGCCCTCTGGGGCCAACGTCCTGACTTTC
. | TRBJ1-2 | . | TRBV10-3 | CAISEYGTGSFYGYTF | TGTGCCATCAGTGAGTATGGGACGGGGAGCTTCTATGGCTACACCTTC
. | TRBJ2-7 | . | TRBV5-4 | CASSFGTAEYEQYF | TGTGCCAGCAGCTTTGGGACGGCCGAGTACGAGCAGTACTTC
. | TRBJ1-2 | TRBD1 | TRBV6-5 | CASSRGTDYGYTF | TGTGCCAGCAGCCGCGGGACAGATTATGGCTACACCTTC
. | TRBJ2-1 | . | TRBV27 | CASSLGGVGQFF | TGTGCCAGCAGCCTGGGGGGAGTTGGGCAGTTCTTC
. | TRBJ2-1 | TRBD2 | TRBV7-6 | CASSLTSGGMSSYNEQFF | TGTGCCAGCAGCCTTACTAGCGGGGGGATGAGCTCCTACAATGAGCAGTTCTTC
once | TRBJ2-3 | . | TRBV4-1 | CASSQDVRRDTQYF | TGCGCCAGCAGCCAAGATGTAAGGAGAGATACGCAGTATTTT
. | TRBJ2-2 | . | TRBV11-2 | CASSYTGKETGELFF | TGTGCCAGCAGCTACACAGGAAAAGAAACCGGGGAGCTGTTTTTT
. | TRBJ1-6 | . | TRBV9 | CASSVEDGSYNSPLHF | TGTGCCAGCAGCGTAGAGGACGGCTCCTATAATTCACCCCTCCACTTT
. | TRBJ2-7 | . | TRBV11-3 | CASSLDVSRGRNEQYF | TGTGCCAGCAGCTTAGATGTCTCCAGGGGGAGGAACGAGCAGTACTTC
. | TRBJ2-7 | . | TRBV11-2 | CASSLDSVGYYEQYF | TGTGCCAGCAGCTTAGATAGTGTTGGATACTACGAGCAGTACTTC
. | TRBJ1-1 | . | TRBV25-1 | CASSANRDRYTEAFF | TGTGCCAGCAGTGCGAACAGGGATCGGTACACTGAAGCTTTCTTT
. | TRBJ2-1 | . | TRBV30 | CAWSRELSYNEQFF | TGTGCCTGGAGCAGGGAGCTCTCCTACAATGAGCAGTTCTTC
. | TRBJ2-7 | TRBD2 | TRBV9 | CASSPRLAGGHYEQYF | TGTGCCAGCAGCCCAAGACTAGCGGGAGGGCACTACGAGCAGTACTTC
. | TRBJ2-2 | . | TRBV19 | CASRGQATGELFF | TGTGCCAGTAGGGGTCAGGCCACCGGGGAGCTGTTTTTT
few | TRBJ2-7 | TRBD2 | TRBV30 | CAWSRLTSGSRYEQYF | TGTGCCTGGAGTCGGCTGACTAGCGGGAGTCGCTACGAGCAGTACTTC
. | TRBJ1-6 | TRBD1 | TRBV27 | CASSLSSGGGSPLHF | TGTGCCAGCAGTTTATCTTCAGGGGGCGGATCACCCCTCCACTTT
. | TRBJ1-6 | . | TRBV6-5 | CASSATVPPLHF | TGTGCCAGCAGTGCGACAGTTCCACCCCTCCACTTT
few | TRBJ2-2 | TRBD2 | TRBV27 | CASTYGGGGGELFF | TGTGCCAGCACCTATGGCGGGGGGGGCGGGGAGCTGTTTTTT